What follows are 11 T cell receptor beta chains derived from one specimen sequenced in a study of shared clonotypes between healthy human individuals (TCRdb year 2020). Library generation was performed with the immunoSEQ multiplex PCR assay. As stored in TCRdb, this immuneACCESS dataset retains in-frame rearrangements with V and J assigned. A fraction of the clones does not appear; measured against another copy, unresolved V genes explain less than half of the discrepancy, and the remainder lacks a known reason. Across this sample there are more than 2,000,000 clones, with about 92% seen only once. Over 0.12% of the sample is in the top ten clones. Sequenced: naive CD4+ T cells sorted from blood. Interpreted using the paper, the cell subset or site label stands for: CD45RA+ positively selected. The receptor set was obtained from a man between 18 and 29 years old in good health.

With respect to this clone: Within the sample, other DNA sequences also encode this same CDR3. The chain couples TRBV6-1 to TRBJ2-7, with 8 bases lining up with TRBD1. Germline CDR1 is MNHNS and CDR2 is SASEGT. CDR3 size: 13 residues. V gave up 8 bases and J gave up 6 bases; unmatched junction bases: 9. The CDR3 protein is CASRQGAAREQYF. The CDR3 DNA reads TGTGCCAGCCGGCAGGGGGCAGCTCGCGAGCAGTACTTC.

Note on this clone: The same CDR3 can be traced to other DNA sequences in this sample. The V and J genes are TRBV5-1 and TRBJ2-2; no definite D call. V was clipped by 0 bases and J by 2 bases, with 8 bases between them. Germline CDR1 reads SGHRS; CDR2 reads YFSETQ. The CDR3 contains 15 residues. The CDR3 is CASSLGGSNTGELFF. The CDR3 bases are TGCGCCAGCAGCTTGGGAGGATCTAACACCGGGGAGCTGTTTTTT. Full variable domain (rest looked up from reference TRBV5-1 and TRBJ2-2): KAGVTQTPRYLIKTRGQQVTLSCSPISGHRSVSWYQQTPGQGLQFLFEYFSETQRNKGNFPGRFSGRQFSNSRSEMNVSTLELGDSALYLCASSLGGSNTGELFFGEGSRLTVL.

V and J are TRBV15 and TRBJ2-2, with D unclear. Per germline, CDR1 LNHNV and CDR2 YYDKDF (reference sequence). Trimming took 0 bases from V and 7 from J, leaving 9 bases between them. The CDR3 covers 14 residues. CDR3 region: CATSRERGGGELFF. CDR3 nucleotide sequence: TGTGCCACCAGCAGAGAACGAGGCGGCGGGGAGCTGTTTTTT.

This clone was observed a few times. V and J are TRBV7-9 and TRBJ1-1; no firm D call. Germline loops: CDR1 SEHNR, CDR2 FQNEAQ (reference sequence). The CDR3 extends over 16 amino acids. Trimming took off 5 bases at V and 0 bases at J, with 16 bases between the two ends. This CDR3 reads CASSPLEEAMNTEAFF. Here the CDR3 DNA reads TGTGCCAGCAGCCCACTGGAAGAAGCTATGAACACTGAAGCTTTCTTT.

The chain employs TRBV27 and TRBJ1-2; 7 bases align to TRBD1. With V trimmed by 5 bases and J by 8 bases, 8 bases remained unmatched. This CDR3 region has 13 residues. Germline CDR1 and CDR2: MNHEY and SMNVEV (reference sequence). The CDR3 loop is CASSPRGWNGYTF. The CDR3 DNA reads TGTGCCAGCAGTCCCAGGGGGTGGAACGGCTACACCTTC.

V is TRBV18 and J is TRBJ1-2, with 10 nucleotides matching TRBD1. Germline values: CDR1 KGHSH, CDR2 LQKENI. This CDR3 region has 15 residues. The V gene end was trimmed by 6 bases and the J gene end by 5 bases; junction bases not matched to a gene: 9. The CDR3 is CASSPGTGDYYGYTF. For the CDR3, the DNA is TGTGCCAGCTCGCCCGGGACAGGGGATTATTATGGCTACACCTTC. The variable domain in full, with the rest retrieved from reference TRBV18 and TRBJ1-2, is NAGVMQNPRHLVRRRGQEARLRCSPMKGHSHVYWYRQLPEEGLKFMVYLQKENIIDESGMPKERFSAEFPKEGPSILRIQQVVRGDSAAYFCASSPGTGDYYGYTFGSGTRLTVV.

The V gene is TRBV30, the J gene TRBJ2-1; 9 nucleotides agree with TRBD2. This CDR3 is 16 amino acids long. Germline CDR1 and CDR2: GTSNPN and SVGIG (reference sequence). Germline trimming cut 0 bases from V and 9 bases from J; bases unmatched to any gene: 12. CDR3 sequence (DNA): TGTGCCTGGAGTGTACTCGGTAGCGGGGGTCAACGTGAGCAGTTCTTC. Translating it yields CAWSVLGSGGQREQFF.

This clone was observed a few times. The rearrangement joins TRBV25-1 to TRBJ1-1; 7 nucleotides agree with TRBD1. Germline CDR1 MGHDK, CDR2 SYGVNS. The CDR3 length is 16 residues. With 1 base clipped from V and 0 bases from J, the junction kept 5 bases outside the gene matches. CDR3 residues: CASSESGTVMNTEAFF. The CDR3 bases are TGTGCCAGCAGTGAATCCGGGACAGTGATGAACACTGAAGCTTTCTTT.

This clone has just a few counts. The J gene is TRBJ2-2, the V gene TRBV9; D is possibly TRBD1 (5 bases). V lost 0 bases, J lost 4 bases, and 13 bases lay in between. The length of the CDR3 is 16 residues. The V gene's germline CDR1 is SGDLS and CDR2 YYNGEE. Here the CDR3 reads CASSVVMGQGTGELFF. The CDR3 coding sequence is TGTGCCAGCAGCGTAGTTATGGGGCAGGGCACCGGGGAGCTGTTTTTT.

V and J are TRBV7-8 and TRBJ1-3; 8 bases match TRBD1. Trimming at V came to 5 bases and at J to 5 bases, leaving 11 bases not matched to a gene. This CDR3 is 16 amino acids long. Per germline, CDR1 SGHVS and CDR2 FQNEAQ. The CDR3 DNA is TGTGCCAGCAGCGCGAATGGACAGGGTTTACGAAACACCATATATTTT. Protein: CASSANGQGLRNTIYF.

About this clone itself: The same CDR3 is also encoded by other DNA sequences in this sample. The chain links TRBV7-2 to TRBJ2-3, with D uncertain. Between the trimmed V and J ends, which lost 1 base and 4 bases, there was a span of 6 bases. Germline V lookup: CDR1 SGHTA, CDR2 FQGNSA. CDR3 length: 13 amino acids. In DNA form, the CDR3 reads TGTGCCAGCAGCTTAGGGGCCCCAGATACGCAGTATTTT. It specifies CASSLGAPDTQYF.